Each of the 30 T cell receptor beta chains below was sequenced from the same sample in a study of blood T cells in healthy people across ages. A J-beta primer mix and a sample-barcoded 5' primer were used in a second PCR of roughly 6 to 11 cycles. TCRdb processed the 5' RACE reads anew with MiXCR; each CDR3 protein has one entry. The table shows 650,000 to 800,000 distinct CDR3 sequences, with approximately 44% occurring only once. Specimen: blood. The origin of the receptors is a man in his 60s in good health.

On this clonotype: The junction shows a germline mismatch at one end, possibly a read error. The chain links TRBV20-1 to TRBJ2-2; D perhaps matches TRBD1 (5 bases). Germline-derived CDR1 and CDR2 are DFQATT and SNEGSKA (reference sequence). The CDR3 is made up of 15 amino acids. In DNA form, the CDR3 reads TGCAGTGTTAGAGAAGTAGGGGTGAACACCGGGGAGCTGTTTTTT. Encoded protein: CSVREVGVNTGELFF.

This clonotype was recorded once. This chain links TRBV3-1 with TRBJ2-5, with 7 bases identical to TRBD2. Germline V gives CDR1 LGHDT, CDR2 YNNKEL (reference sequence). V lost 0 bases to trimming and J lost 5 bases; unmatched junction nucleotides: 6. The CDR3 consists of 15 residues. The CDR3: CASSQEAGAFETQYF. The CDR3 bases are TGTGCCAGCAGCCAAGAGGCGGGAGCCTTTGAGACCCAGTACTTC.

This clonotype was counted a few times. The chain employs TRBV13 and TRBJ2-5; TRBD1 matches at 7 bases. The CDR3 length is 16 residues. V was clipped by 5 bases and J by 3 bases; unmatched bases: 12. Germline CDR1 PRHDT, CDR2 FYEKMQ (reference sequence). The chain's CDR3 is CASSPPVRGQKETQYF. The CDR3 bases are TGTGCCAGCAGCCCCCCTGTGAGGGGGCAGAAAGAGACCCAGTACTTC.

This chain joins TRBV5-1 and TRBJ2-1, with D hard to call. Germline V gives CDR1 SGHRS, CDR2 YFSETQ. V lost 0 bases and J 7 bases, leaving 8 bases between the germline ends. The CDR3 has 13 amino acids. In DNA, the CDR3 is TGCGCCAGCAGCTTGGGTATGGTGAATGAGCAGTTCTTC. It specifies CASSLGMVNEQFF. The complete variable domain, with remaining parts taken from reference TRBV5-1 and TRBJ2-1, reads KAGVTQTPRYLIKTRGQQVTLSCSPISGHRSVSWYQQTPGQGLQFLFEYFSETQRNKGNFPGRFSGRQFSNSRSEMNVSTLELGDSALYLCASSLGMVNEQFFGPGTRLTVL.

The chain recombines TRBV14 with TRBJ2-4; weak D call: TRBD1 (6 bases). The J call may not be correct, given that the DNA end is closer to TRBJ2-7. Germline V gives CDR1 SGHDN, CDR2 FVKESK. The CDR3 is 12 amino acids. The chain's CDR3 is CASSDRPCEQYF. Written as DNA, the CDR3 is TGTGCCAGCAGCGACAGGCCCTGCGAGCAGTACTTC.

This chain links TRBV3-1 with TRBJ1-2; maybe TRBD1 (5 bases). V was pared by 4 bases and J by 8 bases, with 17 bases between. Germline lookup yields CDR1 LGHDT and CDR2 YNNKEL (reference sequence). The CDR3 is 14 residues long. Here the CDR3 reads CASSPRLQAGGYTF. CDR3 bases: TGTGCCAGCAGCCCCCGATTACAGGCTGGGGGCTACACCTTC.

V gene TRBV6-1 combines with J gene TRBJ2-7, with D possibly being TRBD2 (6 bases). The germline V gene encodes CDR1 MNHNS and CDR2 SASEGT. Between the trimmed V and J ends, which lost 2 bases and 0 bases, there was a span of 14 bases. The CDR3 runs to 16 residues. The CDR3 nucleotides are TGTGCCAGCAGTGAATACCCTGACGGGAGCTCCTACGAGCAGTACTTC. Translating it yields CASSEYPDGSSYEQYF.

The V gene is TRBV30, the J gene TRBJ1-2, with 9 bases lining up with TRBD1. The CDR3 spans 14 residues. Germline CDR1 GTSNPN, CDR2 SVGIG (reference sequence). V gave up 5 bases and J gave up 10 bases; unmatched junction bases: 14. The CDR3 spells CAWVTGTGKKNYTF. The CDR3 coding sequence is TGTGCCTGGGTTACAGGGACAGGGAAAAAGAACTACACCTTC.

V gene TRBV6-2 or TRBV6-3 combines with J gene TRBJ1-5, with D perhaps matching TRBD1 (6 bases). From germline, CDR1 is MNHEY and CDR2 SVGEGT. V lost 8 bases to trimming and J lost 6 bases, with 11 bases between them. This CDR3 comprises 12 residues. CDR3 in amino acids: CASCEGGQPQHF. The CDR3 nucleotides are TGTGCCAGCTGCGAGGGGGGTCAGCCCCAGCATTTT.

This chain links TRBV11-2 with TRBJ2-3; 7 bases map to TRBD1. V gave up 1 base and J gave up 3 bases; unmatched junction bases: 10. This CDR3 spans 17 amino acids. The germline gives CDR1 SGHAT, CDR2 FQNNGV. CDR3 bases: TGTGCCAGCAGCTTAGTGGGCACAGGGGTTGTGACAGATACGCAGTATTTT. This gives the protein CASSLVGTGVVTDTQYF.

This clonotype has more than one count but fewer than ten. At one end, the junction sequence differs from germline, possibly due to a read error. The rearrangement joins TRBV7-2 to TRBJ2-5; 8 nucleotides align to TRBD2. This CDR3 comprises 14 residues. Germline V gene lookup returns CDR1 SGHTA and CDR2 FQGNSA. CDR3 DNA sequence: TGTGCCAGCAGCCTAGCCACTAGCGGTGGGACCCAGTACTTC. Translation: CASSLATSGGTQYF.

The table lists this clonotype with a few counts. The rearrangement joins TRBV4-1 to TRBJ2-5, with 8 bases fitting TRBD1. This CDR3 has 15 amino acids. Germline CDR1 is MGHRA and CDR2 is YSYEKL. Germline trimming cut 2 bases from V and 3 bases from J; bases unmatched to any gene: 5. The CDR3 protein is CASSQPDREKETQYF. Written as DNA, the CDR3 is TGCGCCAGCAGCCAACCGGACAGGGAAAAAGAGACCCAGTACTTC.

V usage is TRBV7-2 and J usage is TRBJ1-1; D unresolved. Trimming removed 4 bases from V and 0 bases from J, with 9 bases in between. Per germline, CDR1 SGHTA and CDR2 FQGNSA. This CDR3 is built from 14 residues. CDR3 coding DNA: TGTGCCAGCAGCTCTAGGGTCATGAACACTGAAGCTTTCTTT. Its translation: CASSSRVMNTEAFF.

This clonotype was observed a few times. V and J are TRBV7-8 and TRBJ2-3; 8 nucleotides align to TRBD2. The V gene's germline CDR1 is SGHVS and CDR2 FQNEAQ. The V segment lost 5 bases and the J segment 5 bases; nucleotides outside the gene matches: 9. The CDR3 is 15 residues long. CDR3 sequence (DNA): TGTGCCAGCAGCCCACGCGGGGGGCCGATAGATACGCAGTATTTT. Residues: CASSPRGGPIDTQYF.

This clonotype turned up a few times. CDR3 coding DNA: TGTGCCAGCAGTGAAGCTCGACTAGATACGGAGACCCAGTACTTC. It specifies CASSEARLDTETQYF. The rearrangement joins TRBV6-1 to TRBJ2-5, with a possible D match to TRBD2 (6 bases). Germline CDR1 reads MNHNS; CDR2 reads SASEGT. The V and J ends lost 0 bases and 5 bases respectively, with 13 bases between them. The CDR3 is made up of 15 amino acids.

The chain couples TRBV29-1 to TRBJ2-5; D might be TRBD1 (5 bases). Germline V lookup: CDR1 SQVTM, CDR2 ANQGSEA. Deletions cut 0 bases from V and 13 bases from J, with 15 bases between. The CDR3 is 12 amino acids. CDR3 sequence reads: CSVEDRISGLYF. CDR3 sequence (DNA): TGCAGCGTTGAAGACAGGATATCAGGGCTGTACTTC.

The chain couples TRBV4-3 to TRBJ1-1; TRBD1 agrees at 8 bases. J gave up 5 bases and V 3 bases, and 5 bases lay outside the gene matches. Looked up from germline, CDR1 is LGHNA and CDR2 is YSLEER. CDR3 length equals 14 residues. The CDR3 region is CASSQNRGWTEAFF. The CDR3 nucleotides are TGCGCCAGCAGCCAGAACAGGGGGTGGACTGAAGCTTTCTTT.

The V gene is TRBV5-5, the J gene TRBJ2-4, with TRBD2 matching over 9 bases. The CDR3 has 18 residues. Trimming at V came to 4 bases and at J to 0 bases, leaving 11 bases not matched to a gene. Germline CDR1 and CDR2: SGHKS and YYEKEE (reference sequence). For the CDR3, the DNA is TGTGCCAGCAGCCCCTGGACAGCGGGGGGTCTAGCCAAAAACATTCAGTACTTC. As protein: CASSPWTAGGLAKNIQYF. Based on the CDR3 plus reference TRBV5-5 and TRBJ2-4, the full variable domain is DAGVTQSPTHLIKTRGQQVTLRCSPISGHKSVSWYQQVLGQGPQFIFQYYEKEERGRGNFPDRFSARQFPNYSSELNVNALLLGDSALYLCASSPWTAGGLAKNIQYFGAGTRLSVL.

CDR3 region: CASSQDMETQYF. CDR3 nucleotides: TGCGCCAGCAGCCAAGATATGGAGACCCAGTACTTC. The chain couples TRBV4-1 to TRBJ2-5; D is undetermined. V gave up 0 bases and J gave up 5 bases, with 4 bases separating them. The germline CDR1 and CDR2 sequences are MGHRA and YSYEKL. This CDR3 spans 12 amino acids.

Only one count was recorded for this clonotype. The J gene is TRBJ1-6, the V gene TRBV7-9; no clear D gene. Per the germline V gene, CDR1 is SEHNR and CDR2 is FQNEAQ (reference sequence). The V and J ends lost 2 bases and 7 bases respectively, with 9 bases between them. This CDR3 has 14 residues. Written as DNA, the CDR3 is TGTGCCAGCAGCTTATCCACAGAAAATTCACCCCTCCACTTT. Amino acids: CASSLSTENSPLHF.

The chain links TRBV27 to TRBJ2-1, with a possible D match to TRBD2 (6 bases). Judging by the DNA end, TRBJ2-7 fits better; the J call may be wrong. The V gene's germline CDR1 is MNHEY and CDR2 SMNVEV (reference sequence). There are 15 residues in the CDR3. The CDR3 is CASSAPPVAVNEQYF. DNA of the CDR3: TGTGCCAGCAGTGCCCCGCCTGTAGCGGTGAATGAGCAGTACTTC.

This chain uses TRBV6-4 with TRBJ2-1; TRBD1 aligns across 9 bases. CDR1 is MRHNA and CDR2 is SNTAGT in the germline V gene. CDR3 length: 15 residues. The ends lost 6 bases at V and 4 bases at J; junction bases unmatched: 7. The CDR3 DNA reads TGTGCCAGCAGCACGGACAGGGGTTCTTACAATGAGCAGTTCTTC. Translated: CASSTDRGSYNEQFF.

This rearrangement joins TRBV12-3 or TRBV12-4 to TRBJ2-5, with 8 bases aligning to TRBD2. The CDR3 sequence is 15 residues long. Trimming cost V 5 bases and J 5 bases; bases outside gene matches: 10. The CDR3 bases are TGTGCCAGCAGTGTCCTCGGCGGGGGGCTGGAGACCCAGTACTTC. This translates into CASSVLGGGLETQYF.

In its sample, this clonotype was seen a few times. The CDR3 loop reads CASSSGTGFYYGYTF. CDR3 in DNA: TGTGCCAGCAGCTCCGGGACAGGGTTCTACTATGGCTACACCTTC. The rearrangement links TRBV7-2 to TRBJ1-2; TRBD1 matches 9 bases. V dropped 4 bases and J dropped 3; count of bases not matched to a gene: 6. The CDR3 loop spans 15 amino acids. In germline, CDR1 is SGHTA, CDR2 FQGNSA.

This clonotype was found many times. The chain employs TRBV27 and TRBJ2-7; maybe TRBD1 (6 bases). The CDR3 covers 13 residues. Germline CDR1 is MNHEY and CDR2 is SMNVEV (reference sequence). The V end lost 10 bases, the J end lost 0 bases, and 13 bases lay between the germline ends. The CDR3 DNA reads TGTGCCACCGGACAGTTCAGCTCCTACGAGCAGTACTTC. It translates to CATGQFSSYEQYF.

The V and J genes are TRBV7-2 and TRBJ2-1; D is possibly TRBD2 (5 bases). The V gene lost 3 bases and the J gene lost 9 bases, with 9 bases spanning the gap. CDR3 length: 12 amino acids. Germline V gene sequence: CDR1 SGHTA, CDR2 FQGNSA. The chain's CDR3 is CASSFLGSEQFF. The CDR3, as DNA: TGTGCCAGCAGCTTCTTGGGGAGTGAGCAGTTCTTC.

V usage is TRBV12-3 or TRBV12-4 and J usage is TRBJ1-1; D remains unclear. Trimming cost V 3 bases and J 4 bases, with 15 bases left between them. This CDR3 is 15 amino acids long. As DNA, the CDR3 is TGTGCCAGCAGTTTCCCCGCCAGGCGGAGCACTGAAGCTTTCTTT. Translation: CASSFPARRSTEAFF.

J is TRBJ2-1 and V is TRBV20-1, with D maybe TRBD2 (6 bases). V lost 0 bases and J lost 10, with 19 bases in between. Germline loops: CDR1 DFQATT, CDR2 SNEGSKA (reference sequence). The CDR3 extends over 15 amino acids. The CDR3 reads CSAREGGAMRREQFF. The CDR3 DNA sequence: TGCAGTGCTAGAGAGGGGGGAGCTATGAGAAGAGAGCAGTTCTTC.

The V and J genes are TRBV12-3 or TRBV12-4 and TRBJ2-3; 7 nucleotides line up with TRBD2. The J segment lost 2 bases and the V segment lost 6 bases, leaving 5 bases of the junction unmatched. The CDR3 spans 14 residues. The CDR3 here is CASSPSGPTDTQYF. CDR3 nucleotide sequence: TGTGCCAGCAGCCCTAGCGGACCCACAGATACGCAGTATTTT.

This clonotype was seen only a few times. The J gene is TRBJ2-3, the V gene TRBV9; D tentatively reads TRBD1 or TRBD2 (6 bases each). The V end lost 0 bases, the J end lost 0 bases, and 11 bases lay between the germline ends. From germline, CDR1 is SGDLS and CDR2 YYNGEE. The CDR3 totals 16 residues. The CDR3 region is CASSVGGAASTDTQYF. The CDR3 DNA follows: TGTGCCAGCAGCGTAGGGGGGGCGGCTAGCACAGATACGCAGTATTTT.